This TCR beta chain was sequenced in a study of cytomegalovirus exposure and HLA in healthy donors. PCR amplification relied on 60 Vbeta primers (plus 13 Jbeta primers). Here immunoSEQ multiplex PCR was the method, and the copy in TCRdb shows in-frame clones only, minus some. With 70,000 or so clones in the sample, the ten largest clones hold about 0.82%. The receptor's source is a boy aged 5-17 years in good health and CMV-seronegative. Sequencing was performed on PBMCs.

For the CDR3, the DNA is TGTGCCAGCAGTTACTCAGAGCGTGAGACCCAGTACTTC. Its protein product is CASSYSERETQYF. The rearrangement joins TRBV6-6 to TRBJ2-5, with no clear D. This CDR3 is 13 amino acids long. CDR1 and CDR2 (germline): MNHNY, SVGAGI (reference sequence). Trimming pared 0 bases from V and 5 bases from J, leaving 7 bases between.